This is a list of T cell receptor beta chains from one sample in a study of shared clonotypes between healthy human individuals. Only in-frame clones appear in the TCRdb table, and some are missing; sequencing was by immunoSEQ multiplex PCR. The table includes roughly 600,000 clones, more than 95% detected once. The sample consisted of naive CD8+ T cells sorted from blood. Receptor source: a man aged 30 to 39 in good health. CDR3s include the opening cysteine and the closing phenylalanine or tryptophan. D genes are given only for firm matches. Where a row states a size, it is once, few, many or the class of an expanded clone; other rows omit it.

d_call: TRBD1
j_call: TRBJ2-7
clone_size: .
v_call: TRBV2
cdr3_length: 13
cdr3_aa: CASSGQGNYEQYF
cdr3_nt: TGTGCCAGCAGTGGACAGGGGAACTACGAGCAGTACTTC

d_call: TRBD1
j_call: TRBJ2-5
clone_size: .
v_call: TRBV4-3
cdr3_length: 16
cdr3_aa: CASSQDAGTGEGAQYF
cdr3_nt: TGCGCCAGCAGCCAAGATGCTGGGACAGGGGAGGGTGCCCAGTACTTC

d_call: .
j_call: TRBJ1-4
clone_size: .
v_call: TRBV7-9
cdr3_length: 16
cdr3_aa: CASSLALGIPNEKLFF
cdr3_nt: TGTGCCAGCAGCTTAGCGCTGGGGATCCCTAATGAAAAACTGTTTTTT

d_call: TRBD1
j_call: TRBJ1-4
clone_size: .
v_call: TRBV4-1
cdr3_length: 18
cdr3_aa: CASSQEGDRVATNEKLFF
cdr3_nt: TGCGCCAGCAGCCAAGAAGGGGACAGGGTTGCAACTAATGAAAAACTGTTTTTT

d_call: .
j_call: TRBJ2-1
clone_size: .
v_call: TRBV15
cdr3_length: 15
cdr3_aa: CATTYRDPSYNEQFF
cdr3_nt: TGTGCCACCACCTACCGGGACCCCTCCTACAATGAGCAGTTCTTC

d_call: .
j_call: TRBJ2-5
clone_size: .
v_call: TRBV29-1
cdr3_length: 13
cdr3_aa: CSATKAAQETQYF
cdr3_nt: TGCAGCGCCACAAAGGCAGCCCAAGAGACCCAGTACTTC

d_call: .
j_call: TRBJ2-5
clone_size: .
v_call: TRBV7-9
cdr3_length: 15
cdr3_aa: CASSLGRLVQETQYF
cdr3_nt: TGTGCCAGCAGCTTAGGGCGTTTAGTCCAAGAGACCCAGTACTTC

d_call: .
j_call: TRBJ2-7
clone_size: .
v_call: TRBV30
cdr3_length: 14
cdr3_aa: CAWSVQLRVGEQYF
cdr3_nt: TGTGCCTGGAGTGTACAACTGCGGGTTGGGGAGCAGTACTTC

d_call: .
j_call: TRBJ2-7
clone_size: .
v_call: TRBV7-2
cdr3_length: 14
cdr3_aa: CASSILTSSNEQYF
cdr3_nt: TGTGCCAGCAGCATACTCACTAGCAGCAACGAGCAGTACTTC

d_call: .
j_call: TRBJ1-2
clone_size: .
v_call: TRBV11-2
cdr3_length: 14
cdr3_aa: CASSSVDKRYGYTF
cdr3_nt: TGTGCCAGCAGCTCGGTGGACAAACGCTATGGCTACACCTTC

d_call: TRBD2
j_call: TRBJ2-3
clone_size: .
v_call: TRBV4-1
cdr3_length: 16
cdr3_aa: CASSQAAGVGTDTQYF
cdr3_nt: TGCGCCAGCAGCCAAGCGGCGGGAGTGGGCACAGATACGCAGTATTTT

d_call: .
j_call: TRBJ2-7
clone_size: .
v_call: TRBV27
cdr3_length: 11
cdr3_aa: CASSSAYEQYF
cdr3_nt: TGTGCCAGCAGTTCAGCCTACGAGCAGTACTTC

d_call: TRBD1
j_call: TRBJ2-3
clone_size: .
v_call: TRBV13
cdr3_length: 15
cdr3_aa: CASSFRDRSTDTQYF
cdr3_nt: TGTGCCAGCAGCTTCCGGGACAGAAGCACAGATACGCAGTATTTT

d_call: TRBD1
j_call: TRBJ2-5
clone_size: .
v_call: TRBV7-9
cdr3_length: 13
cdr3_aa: CASRGTGKETQYF
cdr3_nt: TGTGCCAGCCGAGGGACAGGAAAAGAGACCCAGTACTTC

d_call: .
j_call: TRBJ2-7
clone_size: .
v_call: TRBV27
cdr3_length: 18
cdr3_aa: CASSLSSKGLRVSYEQYF
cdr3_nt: TGTGCCAGCAGTTTATCGTCTAAGGGGCTACGGGTCTCCTACGAGCAGTACTTC

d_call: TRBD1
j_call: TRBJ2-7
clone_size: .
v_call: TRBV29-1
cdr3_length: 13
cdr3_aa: CSAVGQASYEQYF
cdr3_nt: TGCAGCGCTGTTGGACAGGCCTCCTACGAGCAGTACTTC

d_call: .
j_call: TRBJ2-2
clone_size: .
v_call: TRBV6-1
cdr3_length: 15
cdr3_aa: CASSDVGLNTGELFF
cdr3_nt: TGTGCCAGCAGTGACGTCGGACTGAACACCGGGGAGCTGTTTTTT

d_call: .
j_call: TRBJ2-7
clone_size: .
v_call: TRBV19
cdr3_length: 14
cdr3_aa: CASSKTGNPYEQYF
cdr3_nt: TGTGCCAGTAGTAAAACAGGGAACCCCTACGAGCAGTACTTC

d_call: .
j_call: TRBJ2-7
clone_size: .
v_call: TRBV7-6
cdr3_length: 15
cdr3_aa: CASSLRGGGFSEQYF
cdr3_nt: TGTGCCAGCAGCTTAAGGGGGGGAGGGTTTAGCGAGCAGTACTTC

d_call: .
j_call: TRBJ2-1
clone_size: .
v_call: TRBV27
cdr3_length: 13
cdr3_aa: CASSFGGGEEQFF
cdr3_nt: TGTGCCAGCAGTTTCGGGGGAGGAGAAGAGCAGTTCTTC

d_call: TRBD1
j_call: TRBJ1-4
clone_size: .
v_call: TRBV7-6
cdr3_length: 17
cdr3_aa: CASSSSPGTGLIEKLFF
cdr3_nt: TGTGCCAGCAGCTCAAGTCCCGGGACAGGGTTGATTGAAAAACTGTTTTTT

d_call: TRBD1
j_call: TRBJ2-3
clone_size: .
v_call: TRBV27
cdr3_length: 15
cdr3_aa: CASSSPGQGRDTQYF
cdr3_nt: TGTGCCAGCAGTTCCCCGGGACAGGGTAGAGATACGCAGTATTTT

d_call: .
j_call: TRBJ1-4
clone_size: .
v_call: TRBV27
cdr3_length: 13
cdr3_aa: CASSYFHGGGLFF
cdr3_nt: TGTGCCAGCAGTTACTTCCACGGCGGAGGACTGTTTTTT

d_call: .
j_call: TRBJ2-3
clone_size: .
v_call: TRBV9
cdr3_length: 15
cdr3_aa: CASSQKTGTADTQYF
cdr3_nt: TGTGCCAGCAGCCAAAAGACTGGGACTGCAGATACGCAGTATTTT

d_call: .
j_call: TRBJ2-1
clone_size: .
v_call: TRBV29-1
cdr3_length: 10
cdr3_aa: CSVEADEQFF
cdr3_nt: TGCAGCGTTGAGGCGGATGAGCAGTTCTTC

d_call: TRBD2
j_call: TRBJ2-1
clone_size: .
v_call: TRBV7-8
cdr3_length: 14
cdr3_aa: CASSLDLRESEQFF
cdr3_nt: TGTGCCAGCAGCTTAGATCTGCGGGAGAGTGAGCAGTTCTTC

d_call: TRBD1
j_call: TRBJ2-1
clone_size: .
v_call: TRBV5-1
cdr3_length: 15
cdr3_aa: CASSLEGGLNNEQFF
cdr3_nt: TGCGCCAGCAGCTTGGAAGGGGGCTTGAACAATGAGCAGTTCTTC

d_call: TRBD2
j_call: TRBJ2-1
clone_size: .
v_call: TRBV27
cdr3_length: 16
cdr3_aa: CASRVSAGEVVNEQFF
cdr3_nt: TGTGCCAGCAGGGTGTCAGCGGGAGAGGTGGTCAATGAGCAGTTCTTC

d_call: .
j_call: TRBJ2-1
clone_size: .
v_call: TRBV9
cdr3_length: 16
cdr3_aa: CASSPRTGSSYNEQFF
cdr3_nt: TGTGCCAGCAGCCCGCGGACTGGAAGCTCCTACAATGAGCAGTTCTTC

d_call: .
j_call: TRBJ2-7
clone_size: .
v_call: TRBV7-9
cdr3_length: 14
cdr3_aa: CASRTRSGAKEQYF
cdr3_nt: TGTGCCAGCAGAACGAGGAGTGGAGCAAAGGAGCAGTACTTC

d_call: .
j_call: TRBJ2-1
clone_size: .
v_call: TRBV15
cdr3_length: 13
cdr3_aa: CATSSRYSSEQFF
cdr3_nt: TGTGCCACCAGCAGCCGCTACAGCAGCGAGCAGTTCTTC

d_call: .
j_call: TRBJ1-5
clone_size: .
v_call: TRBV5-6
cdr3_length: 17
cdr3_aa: CASSLAGSGVGGQPQHF
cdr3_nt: TGTGCCAGCAGCTTGGCCGGGAGTGGAGTAGGGGGTCAGCCCCAGCATTTT

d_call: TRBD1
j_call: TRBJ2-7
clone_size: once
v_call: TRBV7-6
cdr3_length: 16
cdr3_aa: CASRYALGTACYEQYF
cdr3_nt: TGTGCCAGCAGATACGCTCTCGGGACAGCATGCTACGAGCAGTACTTC

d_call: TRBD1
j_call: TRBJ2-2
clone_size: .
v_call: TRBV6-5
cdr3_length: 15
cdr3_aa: CASSPQGANTGELFF
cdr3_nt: TGTGCCAGCAGTCCACAGGGGGCGAACACCGGGGAGCTGTTTTTT

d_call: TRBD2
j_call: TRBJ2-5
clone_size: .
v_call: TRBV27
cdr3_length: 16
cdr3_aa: CASRGTSGAVQETQYF
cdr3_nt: TGTGCCAGCAGAGGGACTAGCGGGGCCGTCCAAGAGACCCAGTACTTC

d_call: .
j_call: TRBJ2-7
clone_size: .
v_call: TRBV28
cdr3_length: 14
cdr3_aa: CASNKERVFYEQYF
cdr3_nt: TGTGCCAGCAACAAAGAGAGGGTCTTCTACGAGCAGTACTTC

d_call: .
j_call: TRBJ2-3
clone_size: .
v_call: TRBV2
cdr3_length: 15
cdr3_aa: CASSTGTSYTDTQYF
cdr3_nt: TGTGCCAGCAGCACCGGGACTTCCTACACAGATACGCAGTATTTT

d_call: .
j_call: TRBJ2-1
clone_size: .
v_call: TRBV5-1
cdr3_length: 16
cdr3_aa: CASSLWTEGYYNEQFF
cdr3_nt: TGCGCCAGCAGCTTGTGGACAGAAGGGTACTACAATGAGCAGTTCTTC

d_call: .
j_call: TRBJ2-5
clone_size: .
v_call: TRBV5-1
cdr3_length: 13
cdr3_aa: CASSRVGRETQYF
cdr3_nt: TGCGCCAGCTCCCGAGTCGGTCGGGAGACCCAGTACTTC

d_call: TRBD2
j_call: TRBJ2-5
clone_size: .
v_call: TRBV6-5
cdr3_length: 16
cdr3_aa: CASSYPRTSGIETQYF
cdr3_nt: TGTGCCAGCAGTTACCCCCGGACTAGCGGGATTGAGACCCAGTACTTC

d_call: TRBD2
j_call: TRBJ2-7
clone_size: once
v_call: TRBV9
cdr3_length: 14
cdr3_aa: CASSASGLAYEQYF
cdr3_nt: TGTGCCAGCAGCGCCTCGGGACTAGCCTACGAGCAGTACTTC

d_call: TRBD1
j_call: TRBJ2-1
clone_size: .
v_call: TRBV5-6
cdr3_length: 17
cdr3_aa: CASSDKQGKELYNEQFF
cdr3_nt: TGTGCCAGCAGCGATAAACAGGGGAAAGAGTTGTACAATGAGCAGTTCTTC

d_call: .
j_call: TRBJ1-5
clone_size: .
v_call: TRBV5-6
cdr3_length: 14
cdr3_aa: CASSQDSSNQPQHF
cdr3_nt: TGTGCCAGCAGCCAGGACAGTAGCAATCAGCCCCAGCATTTT

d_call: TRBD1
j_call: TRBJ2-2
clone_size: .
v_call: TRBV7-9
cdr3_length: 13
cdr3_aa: CASSQGARGELFF
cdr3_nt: TGTGCCAGCAGCCAGGGGGCGCGTGGGGAGCTGTTTTTT

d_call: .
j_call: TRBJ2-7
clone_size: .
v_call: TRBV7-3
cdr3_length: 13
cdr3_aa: CASSLGQNYEQYF
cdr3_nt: TGTGCCAGCAGCTTAGGGCAGAACTACGAGCAGTACTTC

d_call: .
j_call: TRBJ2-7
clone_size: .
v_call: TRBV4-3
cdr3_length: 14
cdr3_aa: CASSQARRYYEQYF
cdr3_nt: TGCGCCAGCAGCCAAGCCCGGCGCTACTACGAGCAGTACTTC

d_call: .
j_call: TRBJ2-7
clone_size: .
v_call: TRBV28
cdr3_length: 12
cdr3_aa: CATGSARYEQYF
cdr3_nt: TGTGCCACCGGGAGTGCCCGCTACGAGCAGTACTTC

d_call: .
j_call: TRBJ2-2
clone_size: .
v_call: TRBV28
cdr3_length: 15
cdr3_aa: CASSLRDWGTGELFF
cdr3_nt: TGTGCCAGCAGTTTAAGGGACTGGGGGACCGGGGAGCTGTTTTTT

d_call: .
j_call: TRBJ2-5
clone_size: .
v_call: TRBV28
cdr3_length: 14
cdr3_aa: CASSSSPAQETQYF
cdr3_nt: TGTGCCAGCAGTTCGAGTCCAGCCCAAGAGACCCAGTACTTC

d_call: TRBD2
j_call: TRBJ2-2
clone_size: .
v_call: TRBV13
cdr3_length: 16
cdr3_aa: CASSPTSGKDTGELFF
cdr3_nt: TGTGCCAGCAGCCCGACTAGCGGGAAGGACACCGGGGAGCTGTTTTTT

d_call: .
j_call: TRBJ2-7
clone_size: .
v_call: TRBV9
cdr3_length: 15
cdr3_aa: CASSVEGTETYEQYF
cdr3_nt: TGTGCCAGCAGCGTAGAGGGGACTGAGACCTACGAGCAGTACTTC

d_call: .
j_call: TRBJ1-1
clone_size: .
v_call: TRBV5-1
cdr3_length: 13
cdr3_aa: CASSLAKASEAFF
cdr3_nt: TGCGCCAGCAGCTTGGCCAAGGCCTCAGAAGCTTTCTTT

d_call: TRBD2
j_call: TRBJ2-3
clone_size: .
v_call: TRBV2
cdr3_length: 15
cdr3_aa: CASSQAGGSTDTQYF
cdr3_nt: TGTGCCAGCAGTCAAGCGGGAGGGAGCACAGATACGCAGTATTTT

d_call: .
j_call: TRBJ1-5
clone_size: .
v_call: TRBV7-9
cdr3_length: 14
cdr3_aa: CASSWGNSNQPQHF
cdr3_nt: TGTGCCAGCAGCTGGGGGAATAGCAATCAGCCCCAGCATTTT

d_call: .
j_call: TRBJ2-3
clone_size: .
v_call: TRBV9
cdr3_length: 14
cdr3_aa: CASSVDGRADTQYF
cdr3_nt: TGTGCCAGCAGCGTAGATGGGCGGGCAGATACGCAGTATTTT